This is a list of T cell receptor beta chains from one sample in a study of T cell repertoires in cytomegalovirus infection. Antigens of these TCRs are unknown. TCRdb called the reads again in MiXCR, with one record for every CDR3 protein. This table holds fewer than 850,000 distinct CDR3 sequences, 25% to 35% found once. Sequenced here: cultured CD8+ T cells from PBMCs, sampled from culture after CMV antigen stimulation. The receptors here all came from a human donor in good health (CMV status not recorded). Some clones in this sample may be carry-over from other donors' samples. Each CDR3 is given with its conserved first and last residue. Each record gives: clone size, J gene, D gene, V gene, CDR3 protein, CDR3 DNA. D genes are given only for firm matches. For some rows the clone size is stated as once, few or many, or as a class when expanded; others skip it.

size: few; J: TRBJ2-1; D: TRBD2; V: TRBV7-3; CDR3: CASSLTGTSGGAGNEQFF; DNA: TGTGCCAGCAGCTTAACCGGGACTAGCGGGGGGGCCGGGAATGAGCAGTTCTTC
size: few; J: TRBJ2-2; D: .; V: TRBV7-9; CDR3: CASSLSGPTNTGELFF; DNA: TGTGCCAGCAGCTTAAGTGGACCTACGAACACCGGGGAGCTGTTTTTT
size: few; J: TRBJ1-1; D: .; V: TRBV19; CDR3: CASNPTYNTEAFF; DNA: TGTGCCAGTAACCCCACATATAACACTGAAGCTTTCTTT
size: few; J: TRBJ1-5; D: TRBD1; V: TRBV28; CDR3: CASSLLAGGPVYSNQPQHF; DNA: TGTGCCAGCAGTTTATTGGCAGGGGGCCCTGTTTATAGCAATCAGCCCCAGCATTTT
size: once; J: TRBJ1-1; D: .; V: TRBV27; CDR3: CASSLYRDMNTEAFF; DNA: TGTGCCAGCAGTTTATACAGGGATATGAACACTGAAGCTTTCTTT
size: .; J: TRBJ1-4; D: TRBD1; V: TRBV9; CDR3: CASSVGGRGYEKLFF; DNA: TGTGCCAGCAGCGTAGGAGGCAGGGGGTATGAAAAACTGTTTTTT
size: few; J: TRBJ2-5; D: .; V: TRBV7-6; CDR3: CASSLSPLYQETQYF; DNA: TGTGCCAGCAGCTTATCTCCCCTTTACCAAGAGACCCAGTACTTC
size: few; J: TRBJ1-1; D: .; V: TRBV10-1; CDR3: CASSESGRHTGENAFF; DNA: TGCGCCAGCAGTGAGTCGGGTAGACACACTGGGGAAAACGCTTTCTTT
size: .; J: TRBJ1-1; D: .; V: TRBV29-1; CDR3: CSTREGDYTEAFF; DNA: TGCAGCACAAGGGAGGGGGATTACACTGAAGCTTTCTTT
size: .; J: TRBJ1-1; D: TRBD1; V: TRBV7-9; CDR3: CASSSTGVTTEAFF; DNA: TGTGCCAGCAGCTCGACAGGGGTTACTACTGAAGCTTTCTTT
size: few; J: TRBJ2-4; D: .; V: TRBV6-1; CDR3: CASSGGLENIQYF; DNA: TGTGCCAGCAGTGGGGGGCTGGAAAACATTCAGTACTTC
size: .; J: TRBJ2-5; D: .; V: TRBV29-1; CDR3: CSVPKENREETQYF; DNA: TGCAGCGTCCCCAAGGAAAACAGGGAAGAGACCCAGTACTTC
size: few; J: TRBJ1-2; D: .; V: TRBV20-1; CDR3: CSARERSNYGYTF; DNA: TGCAGTGCTAGAGAACGGAGTAACTATGGCTACACCTTC
size: .; J: TRBJ2-7; D: TRBD1; V: TRBV2; CDR3: CASRNPGQGAYEQYF; DNA: TGTGCCAGCAGGAATCCGGGACAGGGGGCCTACGAGCAGTACTTC
size: many; J: TRBJ2-1; D: .; V: TRBV12-3/TRBV12-4; CDR3: CASITQGTSSYNEQFF; DNA: TGTGCCAGCATTACACAGGGCACGTCCTCCTACAATGAGCAGTTCTTC
size: few; J: TRBJ2-6; D: TRBD1; V: TRBV27; CDR3: CASSLDRVGANVLTF; DNA: TGTGCCAGCAGTTTGGACAGGGTTGGGGCCAACGTCCTGACTTTC
size: few; J: TRBJ1-4; D: .; V: TRBV7-6; CDR3: CASSLAGFNEKLFF; DNA: TGTGCCAGCAGCTTAGCGGGCTTTAATGAAAAACTGTTTTTT
size: few; J: TRBJ1-1; D: .; V: TRBV7-2; CDR3: CASSEGLGAFF; DNA: TGTGCCAGCAGCGAAGGTCTCGGAGCTTTCTTT
size: .; J: TRBJ2-3; D: TRBD1; V: TRBV5-3; CDR3: CASSLGTGPTTDTQYF; DNA: TGTGCCAGCAGCTTGGGGACAGGGCCCACCACAGATACGCAGTATTTT
size: many; J: TRBJ2-5; D: .; V: TRBV7-2; CDR3: CASSLDGGETQYF; DNA: TGTGCCAGCAGCTTGGACGGCGGAGAGACCCAGTACTTC
size: .; J: TRBJ1-5; D: .; V: TRBV24-1; CDR3: CATSDAGGSNQPQHF; DNA: TGTGCCACCAGTGATGCCGGGGGTAGCAATCAGCCCCAGCATTTT
size: few; J: TRBJ1-2; D: .; V: TRBV19; CDR3: CACGTMYGYTF; DNA: TGTGCCTGTGGGACAATGTATGGCTACACCTTC
size: few; J: TRBJ2-3; D: .; V: TRBV6-5; CDR3: CASSYGPSVEQYF; DNA: TGTGCCAGCAGTTACGGGCCCTCAGTTGAGCAGTATTTT
size: few; J: TRBJ2-4; D: .; V: TRBV7-9; CDR3: CASSLAHREQLTKNIQYF; DNA: TGTGCCAGCAGTCTAGCTCACAGGGAACAGTTAACCAAAAACATTCAGTACTTC
size: .; J: TRBJ1-5; D: TRBD1; V: TRBV6-1; CDR3: CASSPGGTGFNQPQHF; DNA: TGTGCCAGCAGCCCAGGGGGGACAGGCTTTAATCAGCCCCAGCATTTT
size: .; J: TRBJ1-2; D: .; V: TRBV12-3/TRBV12-4; CDR3: CASSLIVQEGYTF; DNA: TGTGCCAGCAGTTTAATAGTTCAGGAAGGCTACACCTTC
size: .; J: TRBJ1-1; D: .; V: TRBV28; CDR3: CASSLPQALNTEAFF; DNA: TGTGCCAGCAGCCTCCCTCAGGCACTGAACACTGAAGCTTTCTTT
size: few; J: TRBJ2-2; D: TRBD2; V: TRBV2; CDR3: CATALAGGHTGELFF; DNA: TGTGCCACCGCACTAGCGGGGGGACACACCGGGGAGCTGTTTTTT
size: .; J: TRBJ1-1; D: .; V: TRBV12-3/TRBV12-4; CDR3: CASSLIGQPNTEAFF; DNA: TGTGCCAGCAGTTTGATAGGGCAGCCGAACACTGAAGCTTTCTTT
size: many; J: TRBJ1-1; D: .; V: TRBV7-6; CDR3: CASSPGRLGTEAFF; DNA: TGTGCCAGCAGCCCTGGGAGGTTAGGCACTGAAGCTTTCTTT
size: .; J: TRBJ1-2; D: .; V: TRBV14; CDR3: CASSRLRGGLDGYTF; DNA: TGTGCCAGCAGCCGCTTAAGAGGAGGGCTTGATGGCTACACCTTC
size: .; J: TRBJ2-3; D: .; V: TRBV19; CDR3: CASSPQADTQYF; DNA: TGTGCCAGTAGTCCCCAAGCGGATACGCAGTATTTT